The 24 T cell receptor beta chains in this list originate from one sample, sequenced in a study of blood T cell repertoires in COVID-19. Method: immunoSEQ multiplex PCR; TCRdb's copy keeps in-frame clones and lacks some. The data contain approximately 160,000 clones, about 86% of them seen just once; the ten biggest clones take up roughly 7%. The sample comprised peripheral blood. Source of these receptors: a man in his forties or fifties with active or convalescent COVID-19.

The chain recombines TRBV9 with TRBJ1-5; TRBD1 aligns across 7 bases. This CDR3 contains 14 residues. Germline V CDR1 and CDR2: SGDLS, YYNGEE. V trimming: 3 bases; J trimming: 7 bases; junction bases outside the gene matches: 7. Written as DNA, the CDR3 is TGTGCCAGCAGCGCCACAGGGGCAAGGCAGCCCCAGCATTTT. It is translated as CASSATGARQPQHF.

The CDR3 loop is CASSQVSGINTEAFF. CDR3 bases: TGTGCCAGCAGCCAAGTGTCAGGTATAAACACTGAAGCTTTCTTT. The V call is TRBV4-2, the J call TRBJ1-1; D is uncertain. Germline CDR1 LGHNA, CDR2 YNFKEQ. This CDR3 has 15 amino acids. The germline V and J ends were trimmed by 1 base and 2 bases, with 11 bases remaining between them.

The V call is TRBV5-6, the J call TRBJ2-5, with D possibly being TRBD2 (6 bases). This CDR3 spans 14 amino acids. V lost 4 bases to trimming and J lost 2 bases, with 12 bases between them. The germline CDR1 and CDR2 sequences are SGHDT and YYEEEE. The CDR3 bases are TGTGCCAGCAGCCTACTGGGACTGCAAGAGACCCAGTACTTC. Amino acid sequence: CASSLLGLQETQYF. The variable domain in full, completed from reference TRBV5-6 and TRBJ2-5, reads DAGVTQSPTHLIKTRGQQVTLRCSPKSGHDTVSWYQQALGQGPQFIFQYYEEEERQRGNFPDRFSGHQFPNYSSELNVNALLLGDSALYLCASSLLGLQETQYFGPGTRLLVL.

The genes are TRBV28 and TRBJ2-7; D might be TRBD2 (6 bases). This CDR3 contains 13 residues. Per germline, CDR1 MDHEN and CDR2 SYDVKM. V was shortened by 6 bases and J by 7 bases, with 16 bases between the two germline ends. The CDR3 DNA reads TGTGCCAGCAGCCTAGGGACTTATCTAGAGCAGTACTTC. Amino acids: CASSLGTYLEQYF.

The chain combines TRBV6-2 or TRBV6-3 with TRBJ1-2; D is undetermined. Germline values: CDR1 MNHEY, CDR2 SVGEGT. V lost 3 bases and J 6 bases, leaving 17 bases between the germline ends. The CDR3 runs 15 residues. CDR3: CASSYGGFEQDGYTF. The CDR3 DNA reads TGTGCCAGCAGTTATGGAGGGTTTGAGCAGGATGGCTACACCTTC.

This clone was counted a few times. The chain employs TRBV24-1 and TRBJ2-5; maybe TRBD2 (5 bases). CDR1 and CDR2 (germline): KGHDR, SFDVKD. V lost 6 bases, J lost 2 bases, and 12 bases lay in between. The CDR3 is 14 amino acids. CDR3 nucleotide sequence: TGTGCCACCAGTAGGTCAGAGGGACAAGAGACCCAGTACTTC. This gives the protein CATSRSEGQETQYF.

The chain has TRBV5-4 and TRBJ2-7; TRBD1 aligns across 8 bases. With V trimmed by 3 bases and J by 3 bases, 5 bases remained unmatched. There are 14 residues in the CDR3. CDR1 is SGHNT, CDR2 YYREEE, per germline (reference sequence). The CDR3 DNA reads as TGTGCCAGCAGCTCTGGGACAGGTCGCTACGAGCAGTACTTC. Translation gives CASSSGTGRYEQYF.

This sequence joins TRBV6-1 and TRBJ2-1; 7 positions agree with TRBD2. This CDR3 region has 16 residues. The germline V gene has CDR1 MNHNS and CDR2 SASEGT. The V gene end was trimmed by 4 bases and the J gene end by 4 bases; junction bases not matched to a gene: 10. The CDR3 here is CASSGRQAGRYNEQFF. The CDR3 DNA reads as TGTGCCAGCAGTGGAAGACAAGCCGGGAGGTACAATGAGCAGTTCTTC.

In its sample, this clone was seen once. This sequence joins TRBV2 and TRBJ2-3; TRBD2 matches 12 bases. There are 14 residues in the CDR3. Germline-derived CDR1 and CDR2 are SNHLY and FYNNEI. J was trimmed by 6 bases and V by 6 bases; bases with no gene match: 4. Here the CDR3 DNA reads TGTGCCAGCAGCCTAGCGGGGGGGCCTGATACGCAGTATTTT. Amino acids: CASSLAGGPDTQYF.

V usage is TRBV6-6 and J usage is TRBJ1-2; D is ambiguous. The CDR3 sequence is 14 residues long. Looked up from germline, CDR1 is MNHNY and CDR2 is SVGAGI (reference sequence). V was clipped by 3 bases and J by 2 bases, with 10 bases between them. The CDR3: CASSYFNTNYGYTF. CDR3 sequence (DNA): TGTGCCAGCAGTTATTTCAACACCAACTATGGCTACACCTTC.

V usage is TRBV11-3 and J usage is TRBJ1-4; D is undetermined. Trimming cost V 4 bases and J 8 bases, with 11 bases left between them. This CDR3 contains 13 residues. CDR1 and CDR2 (germline): SGHNT, YENEEA. The CDR3 DNA is TGTGCCAGCAGCTCCCCAGTGGGCGAAAAACTGTTTTTT. Translated: CASSSPVGEKLFF.

The V gene is TRBV6-1, the J gene TRBJ1-1; maybe TRBD1 (5 bases). V was shortened by 3 bases and J by 1 base, with 15 bases between the two germline ends. CDR3 size: 16 residues. Germline assignment: CDR1 MNHNS and CDR2 SASEGT. DNA of the CDR3: TGTGCCAGCAGTGATACGGTAGCCGGGGGGAACACTGAAGCTTTCTTT. This translates into CASSDTVAGGNTEAFF.

This rearrangement joins TRBV7-2 to TRBJ1-5, with D uncertain. V gave up 1 base and J gave up 6 bases, with 10 bases separating them. The CDR3 contains 14 residues. Looked up from germline, CDR1 is SGHTA and CDR2 is FQGNSA. In DNA form, the CDR3 reads TGTGCCAGCAGCTTAGATTACGCCGGTCAGCCCCAGCATTTT. Protein: CASSLDYAGQPQHF. The full variable domain, its missing parts supplied by reference TRBV7-2 and TRBJ1-5, is GAGVSQSPSNKVTEKGKDVELRCDPISGHTALYWYRQSLGQGLEFLIYFQGNSAPDKSGLPSDRFSAERTGGSVSTLTIQRTQQEDSAVYLCASSLDYAGQPQHFGDGTRLSIL.

This clone was detected a few times. The gene calls are TRBV5-4 and TRBJ2-3, with D perhaps matching TRBD2 (6 bases). Germline loops: CDR1 SGHNT, CDR2 YYREEE (reference sequence). V was shortened by 4 bases and J by 5 bases, with 17 bases between the two germline ends. This CDR3 contains 15 residues. The CDR3 reads CASSRGTVAIDTQYF. The CDR3 DNA reads as TGTGCCAGCAGCCGCGGGACGGTGGCAATAGATACGCAGTATTTT.

The chain couples TRBV4-3 to TRBJ2-2; 15 positions match TRBD2. V trimming: 5 bases; J trimming: 4 bases; junction bases outside the gene matches: 8. Germline CDR1 and CDR2: LGHNA and YSLEER. There are 18 residues in the CDR3. For the CDR3, the DNA is TGCGCCAGCAGCTCCGGACTAGCGGGAGGGCCGGGCACCGGGGAGCTGTTTTTT. Translating gives CASSSGLAGGPGTGELFF.

This clone appeared a single time. Mismatch with germline at one junction end may stem from a read error. V usage is TRBV7-7 and J usage is TRBJ1-1; possible D gene TRBD1, 5 bases. From germline, CDR1 is SSHAT and CDR2 FNYEAQ (reference sequence). The CDR3 totals 13 residues. The CDR3 coding sequence is TGTGCTAGCAGCTTAGGGGCAGGCACTGAAGCTTTCTTT. It yields the protein CASSLGAGTEAFF.

In its sample, this clone was seen a few times. The V gene is TRBV5-6, the J gene TRBJ1-6; 11 bases are a match to TRBD1. There are 15 residues in the CDR3. Trimming took 4 bases from V and 14 from J; bases not matched to a gene: 11. Germline V gene sequence: CDR1 SGHDT, CDR2 YYEEEE. Here the CDR3 reads CASSPTRDRGAALHF. The CDR3 DNA is TGTGCCAGCAGCCCCACCCGGGACAGGGGGGCTGCCCTCCACTTT.

The chain uses TRBV2 and TRBJ1-3, with a possible D match to TRBD1 (5 bases). Trimming took 0 bases from V and 4 from J, leaving 10 bases between them. The germline gives CDR1 SNHLY, CDR2 FYNNEI. The CDR3 consists of 15 residues. The chain's CDR3 is CASSEATRAGNTIYF. CDR3 DNA: TGTGCCAGCAGTGAAGCTACCAGGGCCGGAAACACCATATATTTT.

The chain has TRBV9 and TRBJ1-1, with a tentative D call TRBD1 (6 bases). CDR3 length: 15 amino acids. Trimming removed 7 bases from V and 0 bases from J, with 16 bases in between. The germline CDR1 and CDR2 sequences are SGDLS and YYNGEE. The CDR3: CASGKGVSLNTEAFF. The CDR3 coding sequence is TGTGCCAGCGGGAAGGGGGTCTCCCTGAACACTGAAGCTTTCTTT.

This chain links TRBV25-1 with TRBJ2-3; D gene uncertain. The V gene's germline CDR1 is MGHDK and CDR2 SYGVNS. The CDR3 extends over 14 amino acids. V dropped 5 bases and J dropped 2 bases, with 11 bases sitting between them. CDR3 in amino acids: CASSMTGNTDTQYF. CDR3 bases: TGTGCCAGCAGTATGACGGGTAACACAGATACGCAGTATTTT.

The V gene is TRBV4-3, the J gene TRBJ2-1; 13 bases match TRBD2. The CDR3 is 20 residues long. The germline CDR1 and CDR2 sequences are LGHNA and YSLEER. V shed 0 bases and J 5 bases; nucleotides not matched to a gene: 13. Written as DNA, the CDR3 is TGCGCCAGCAGCCAAGAAGGGGGACTAGCGGGATCCCGATCGGACAATGAGCAGTTCTTC. Translation: CASSQEGGLAGSRSDNEQFF.

The chain couples TRBV4-3 to TRBJ2-3, with 13 bases fitting TRBD2. V lost 2 bases, J lost 0 bases, and 2 bases stayed unmatched. The CDR3 consists of 17 residues. In germline, CDR1 is LGHNA, CDR2 YSLEER. This CDR3 is CASSQRLAGGSTDTQYF. CDR3 DNA sequence: TGCGCCAGCAGCCAACGACTAGCGGGGGGTAGCACAGATACGCAGTATTTT.

This clone was picked up one time. This chain joins TRBV7-9 and TRBJ1-1; 10 bases map to TRBD1. The CDR3 sequence is 16 residues long. V was clipped by 4 bases and J by 4 bases; unmatched bases: 9. Per germline, CDR1 SEHNR and CDR2 FQNEAQ (reference sequence). This chain's CDR3 is CASSSDRGRGSTEAFF. CDR3 DNA: TGTGCCAGCAGCTCAGACAGGGGGCGAGGGAGCACTGAAGCTTTCTTT.

The count of this clone is one. The rearrangement links TRBV13 to TRBJ2-3, with D possibly matching TRBD2 (6 bases). CDR1 is PRHDT, CDR2 FYEKMQ, per germline (reference sequence). This CDR3 has 18 amino acids. V lost 3 bases to trimming and J lost 0 bases, with 19 bases between them. DNA for the CDR3: TGTGCCAGCAGCTTGACGGGAGTCGTCTTTGCTAGCACAGATACGCAGTATTTT. This translates into CASSLTGVVFASTDTQYF.